This paragraph reports one T cell receptor beta chain. Antigen specificity is unknown. The data are from a study of T cell responses to AZD1222 COVID-19 vaccine. The data were produced by immunoSEQ multiplex PCR, yet TCRdb's version contains in-frame clones alone and is incomplete. The repertoire holds tens of thousands of clones, with about 89% as singletons. From germline, CDR1 is MDHEN and CDR2 SYDVKM. The length of the CDR3 is 15 residues. V lost 7 bases and J lost 2, with 17 bases in between. Whole-study results and caveats: Across the whole spike, CD4 TCRs peaked at regions 160-218 and 743-854. At baseline, just five to seven AZD1222 recipients tested seropositive. In a largely white British group with more females than males, clonal diversity was possibly underestimated. Unmutated variant regions reportedly attract nearly half of all spike-specific TCRs.

The source was peripheral blood, collected on day 0 of MenACWY control vaccination. The sequence was obtained from an adult in good health. This chain uses TRBV28 with TRBJ2-5; maybe TRBD2 (5 bases). The CDR3 nucleotides read TGTGCCAGCACCAAAGCCCCGGACTCTCAAGAGACCCAGTACTTC. Its protein product is CASTKAPDSQETQYF. Full variable domain (remainder filled in from reference TRBV28 and TRBJ2-5): DVKVTQSSRYLVKRTGEKVFLECVQDMDHENMFWYRQDPGLGLRLIYFSYDVKMKEKGDIPEGYSVSREKKERFSLILESASTNQTSMYLCASTKAPDSQETQYFGPGTRLLVL.